The T cell receptor (beta chain) under discussion was sequenced for a study of blood T cell repertoires in COVID-19. Study as a whole: The United States, Italy and Spain supplied acute and convalescent COVID-19 samples.

The CDR3 contains 13 residues. Germline values: CDR1 SEHNR, CDR2 FQNEAQ (reference sequence). After removal of 7 bases from V and 4 bases from J, the junction contained 5 bases not matched to a gene. The authors' processing: Cell counts per sample came from amplifying reference gene primers. Clones were sequenced by immunoSEQ multiplex PCR, and TCRdb holds only the in-frame ones, with some missing. The V and J calls and clone size come from that table; D and trimming were worked out from the DNA. The sample includes some 220,000 clones, approximately 80% of them seen just once. This clone was picked up a small number of times.

The chain joins TRBV7-9 to TRBJ2-3; 7 nucleotides align to TRBD2. The source is an elderly woman with active or convalescent COVID-19. The sequenced sample was peripheral blood. The DNA of the CDR3 is TGTGCCAGCATAGGGAGGGCCGCAGATACGCAGTATTTT. It encodes CASIGRAADTQYF.